The present entry profiles one T cell receptor beta chain with its context. As yet, its antigen is unknown. This entry belongs to a study of OX40 agonist ivuxolimab in advanced cancers. Study overall: Melanoma, hepatocellular carcinoma, head and neck or renal cell cancer occurred in dose-escalation patients.

General study results and limits: By week 6 at 0.1 to 3.0 mg/kg, blood CD4+ and CD8+ T cells had expanded clonally. More expanded clones were found, on average, in CD8+ than in CD4+ T cells.

From germline, CDR1 is MNHEY and CDR2 SVGAGI. The CDR3 covers 15 residues. Trimming shortened V by 0 bases and J by 5 bases, and 14 bases separated the two germline ends. Here immunoSEQ multiplex PCR was the method, and the copy in TCRdb shows in-frame clones only, minus some. Among tens of thousands of clones listed, 65% to 85% were seen once. J is TRBJ2-7 and V is TRBV6-5, with D unresolved. This TCR was sampled from an adult with an advanced solid tumor such as melanoma, head and neck, liver or kidney cancer. Sequencing was performed on CD4+ or CD8+ T cells sorted from blood, taken in a trial of the OX40 agonist ivuxolimab. DNA for the CDR3: TGTGCCAGCAGTTACTCTGGTCGTTCCACGGACGAGCAGTACTTC. Its protein is CASSYSGRSTDEQYF.